A selection of T cell receptor beta chains follows, all from one sample in a study of control samples from healthy donors and cancer patients. Measured with immunoSEQ multiplex PCR; TCRdb has only the in-frame clones, and not every one. The sample holds 170,000 or so clones, 90% to 95% seen once. Sequenced material: blood. The receptors were sampled from a woman between 18 and 30 years old in good health. Both conserved end residues are part of each CDR3. Each record gives: V gene, J gene, clone size, D gene, CDR3 DNA, CDR3 protein. D genes are given only for firm matches. A row's size may be missing; if present it is once, few, many or a size class.

TRBV28,TRBJ1-1,NA,NA,TGTGCCAGCAGACTAAAACTACAGCCTCCTGAAGCTTTCTTT,CASRLKLQPPEAFF
TRBV12-3/TRBV12-4,TRBJ1-1,NA,TRBD1,TGTGCCAGCAATCTCGACAGGGTATCTGAAGCTTTCTTT,CASNLDRVSEAFF
TRBV5-1,TRBJ2-1,NA,NA,TGCGCCAGCAGTAGTCCACCGACCTACAATGAGCAGTTCTTC,CASSSPPTYNEQFF
TRBV6-6,TRBJ1-2,NA,NA,TGTGCCAGCAGTTACGGGAGGTTGAGTGGCCCCTATGGCTACACCTTC,CASSYGRLSGPYGYTF
TRBV5-4,TRBJ1-3,NA,TRBD1,TGTGCCAGCAGTCCCGACAGGGGAGCTTTCGGAAACACCATATATTTT,CASSPDRGAFGNTIYF
TRBV18,TRBJ2-6,NA,TRBD2,TGTGCCAGCTCACAACAGAACGGGAGGGAAGCCTCTGGGGCCAACGTCCTGACTTTC,CASSQQNGREASGANVLTF
TRBV28,TRBJ1-6,NA,NA,TGTGCCAGCATCCCCGGGGGCCTCCTGTTCTCCTATAATTCACCCCTCCACTTT,CASIPGGLLFSYNSPLHF
TRBV4-2,TRBJ1-2,NA,NA,TGTGCCAGCAGCCAAGTAGCGCAGGTTGGAGGCTATGGCTACACCTTC,CASSQVAQVGGYGYTF
TRBV5-8,TRBJ1-1,NA,TRBD1,TGTGCCAGCAGCTTGGGGAGGGGGCGTCGGACTGAAGCTTTCTTT,CASSLGRGRRTEAFF
TRBV11-2,TRBJ2-1,NA,NA,TGTGCCAGCACCCACAGCGGCTCCTACAATGAGCAGTTCTTC,CASTHSGSYNEQFF
TRBV2,TRBJ1-2,NA,NA,TGTGCCAGCAGCGGAACCGGGACCTACTTC,CASSGTGTYF
TRBV4-3,TRBJ2-1,NA,NA,TGCGCCAGCAGCCAAGACCCCCCAGGGGCCATTAATGAGCAGTTCTTC,CASSQDPPGAINEQFF
TRBV16,TRBJ1-1,NA,NA,TGTGCCAGCAGCCAACAGGGGCCGGTGGACACTGAAGCTTTCTTT,CASSQQGPVDTEAFF
TRBV4-2,TRBJ2-7,NA,TRBD2,TGTGCCAGCAGCCAAGCCGGGACTATGTACGAGCAGTACTTC,CASSQAGTMYEQYF
TRBV27,TRBJ2-7,once,NA,TGTGCCAGCAGTTTATTTGACGGCTACGAGCAGTACTTC,CASSLFDGYEQYF
TRBV20-1,TRBJ2-1,NA,NA,TGCAGTGCCCGTTCCTACAATGAGCAGTTCTTC,CSARSYNEQFF
TRBV5-1,TRBJ1-1,NA,NA,TGCGCCAGCAGCTTGGAGGCAGGGAACACTGAAGCTTTCTTT,CASSLEAGNTEAFF
TRBV5-1,TRBJ1-6,NA,TRBD1,TGCGCCAGCAGCCTCCGGGACAGGGGGCGGTTTTATAATTCACCCCTCCACTTT,CASSLRDRGRFYNSPLHF
TRBV28,TRBJ2-7,NA,TRBD1,TGTGCCAGCAGTTTATGGGGTAGGGGGCTTATCCACGAGCAGTACTTC,CASSLWGRGLIHEQYF
TRBV5-4,TRBJ2-3,NA,TRBD2,TGTGCCAGCAGCCAACTACTAGCGGGGTTCACAGATACGCAGTATTTT,CASSQLLAGFTDTQYF
TRBV5-4,TRBJ1-6,NA,TRBD1,TGTGCCAGCAGCCCTCGACAGGGGACGTCACCCCTCCACTTT,CASSPRQGTSPLHF
TRBV3-1/TRBV3-2,TRBJ2-1,NA,TRBD1,TGTGCCAGCAGCCAACAGGGGGTGTACAATGAGCAGTTCTTC,CASSQQGVYNEQFF
TRBV25-1,TRBJ1-3,NA,NA,TGTGCCAACCCGGGGCCAAAGGGAAACACCATATATTTT,CANPGPKGNTIYF
TRBV5-4,TRBJ1-6,NA,NA,TGTGCCAGCAGCTCCTACATTGATTCACCCCTCCACTTT,CASSSYIDSPLHF
TRBV15,TRBJ1-5,NA,NA,TGTGCCACCAGCAGAGAGGCGCGGAATCAGCCCCAGCATTTT,CATSREARNQPQHF
TRBV25-1,TRBJ1-1,NA,NA,TGTGCCAGCAGGATCCAGGGGAGAGGGATGAACACTGAAGCTTTCTTT,CASRIQGRGMNTEAFF
TRBV2,TRBJ2-3,NA,NA,TGTGCCAGCAGTCGGACTACGCAGTATTTT,CASSRTTQYF
TRBV5-6,TRBJ1-2,once,NA,TGTGCCAGCAGTTCCCTGCCCTCGACAGACTACTATGGCTACACCTTC,CASSSLPSTDYYGYTF
TRBV7-9,TRBJ1-4,NA,NA,TGTGCCAGCAGACGCGAACAATTTGAAAAACTGTTTTTT,CASRREQFEKLFF
TRBV2,TRBJ2-2,NA,TRBD2,TGTGCCAGCAGTCGGACTAGATTCAGGGAGCTGTTTTTT,CASSRTRFRELFF
TRBV6-1,TRBJ1-5,once,NA,TGTGCCAGCAGTGAAGCAGACGGGACCCCCACCTACAATCAGCCCCAGCATTTT,CASSEADGTPTYNQPQHF
TRBV5-8,TRBJ2-3,NA,NA,TGTGCCAGCAGCGCCCATTTCACAGATACGCAGTATTTT,CASSAHFTDTQYF
TRBV19,TRBJ1-2,NA,TRBD1,TGTGCCAGTGATAAACAGGGGGCGCGAGGCTATGGCTACACCTTC,CASDKQGARGYGYTF
TRBV11-2,TRBJ1-1,NA,NA,TGTGCCAGCAGCTTAGATCGCAGGGTCACTGAAGCTTTCTTT,CASSLDRRVTEAFF
TRBV11-2,TRBJ2-3,NA,NA,TGTGCCAGCAGCCCAGGAGGATATACGCAGTATTTT,CASSPGGYTQYF
TRBV9,TRBJ2-3,NA,NA,TGTGCCAGCAGCGCCACAGTCGCAGCTACGCAGTATTTT,CASSATVAATQYF
TRBV12-3/TRBV12-4,TRBJ1-4,once,NA,TGTGCCAGCAGTTTCTCGGGTGAAAAACTGTTTTTT,CASSFSGEKLFF
TRBV3-1/TRBV3-2,TRBJ1-4,once,NA,TGTGCCAGCAGCCAAGTAGGGTCTACTGGTGAAAAACTGTTTTTT,CASSQVGSTGEKLFF
TRBV4-3,TRBJ1-2,NA,NA,TGCGCCAGCAGCCAAGGAACAGGGAACGACTATGGCTACACCTTC,CASSQGTGNDYGYTF
TRBV5-8,TRBJ1-6,NA,TRBD1,TGTGCCAGCAGCTTGGCCGGGACAGGGAATTCACCCCTCCACTTT,CASSLAGTGNSPLHF
TRBV5-1,TRBJ1-5,NA,TRBD1,TGCGCCAGCAGCGCAGGGACAGGGGATGGCAATCAGCCCCAGCATTTT,CASSAGTGDGNQPQHF
TRBV7-2,TRBJ1-5,NA,NA,TGTGCCAGCAGCCTAACAGGGAATCAGCCCCAGCATTTT,CASSLTGNQPQHF
TRBV27,TRBJ1-5,NA,TRBD1,TGTGCCAGCAGTCCTCGGACAGGGGATCAGCCCCAGCATTTT,CASSPRTGDQPQHF
TRBV12-3/TRBV12-4,TRBJ2-7,NA,NA,TGTGCCAGCAGCATCGGGGCCGTCTACGAGCAGTACTTC,CASSIGAVYEQYF
TRBV27,TRBJ2-6,NA,NA,TGTGCCACCGTCACCTCCTCTGGGGCCAACGTCCTGACTTTC,CATVTSSGANVLTF
TRBV11-2,TRBJ2-7,NA,NA,TGTGCCAGCAGCCCTCGGGCAGGCTACGAGCAGTACTTC,CASSPRAGYEQYF
TRBV29-1,TRBJ2-1,NA,TRBD1,TGCAGCGTCTCTCGGGCAGGGGGCCCCAATGAGCAGTTCTTC,CSVSRAGGPNEQFF
TRBV27,TRBJ1-1,NA,TRBD1,TGTGCCAGCAGGACATCTTCAGGGGGCGTTGAAGCTTTCTTT,CASRTSSGGVEAFF